The TCR beta chain under discussion was sequenced for a study of vaccination effects on CD4 cells after COVID-19 (dated by TCRdb to about 2022). With respect to the entire study: Post-vaccine samples across the study were collected a median of 72 days after the second dose, with a range of 14 to 241. Altogether, approximately 10 COVID-19 convalescent patients and several SARS-CoV-2-naive healthy vaccine recipients made up the full study. SARS-CoV-2 spike-specific CD4+ TCR repertoires from before and after mRNA vaccination were compared in COVID-19 convalescent patients and in infection-naive vaccine recipients. In the study, cultures from other donors were sequenced using the Oncomine TCR Beta short-read assay on an Illumina iSeq 100.

From the cysteine up to the phenylalanine, the CDR3 has a length of 15 residues. This entry keeps only the CDR3 DNA: 45 bases, framed from base 1. For CDR1 and CDR2, the germline V gene lists MRHNA and SNTAGT. The V end loses 2 bases and the J end loses 4 bases, and a stretch of 13 bases separates them. Findings and caveats that apply to the study as a whole: Marked clonal contraction was observed in both infection-induced and vaccine-induced clones at late post-vaccination timepoints, consistent with waning T cell responses. The study was limited by a small number of convalescent patients, and early post-infection timepoints were lacking. Among healthy vaccine recipients, nearly all vaccine-induced clones were SARS-CoV-2 mono-reactive, and just 1 of 255 was cross-reactive with common cold coronaviruses.

The protocol used for the library was the immunoSEQ multiplex PCR assay. DNA from the CD4+ T cells that had been cultured and isolated underwent TCR beta CDR3 sequencing. The original methods were these. Non-productive TCR sequences were removed, reads were trimmed to the CDR3 region, and CDR3s of at least 7 amino acids were retained. Antigen-specific clonotypes were identified with the MANAFEST web app by comparing expansion in peptide wells against reference cultures. For clones to be considered positive, expansion at FDR<0.05 versus reference and all other wells, an odds ratio above 5, and a frequency above 0.1% in two replicate wells were required. Cross-reactive clonotypes were defined as significantly expanded in SARS-CoV-2 spike wells and in at least one common cold coronavirus spike condition. CDR3 similarity was assessed by Levenshtein distance with the stringdist R package, and unrooted trees were built with ape in R 3.6.1. Entries here come from immuneACCESS through TCRdb and include only in-frame sequences with V and J called. Some clones fail to appear in such tables; in the studies checked, an unresolved V gene covers under half of the shortfall, and the cause of the remainder is unknown. V, J and clone size were drawn from that table, and D and trimming were deduced from the DNA. This sample is represented by tens of thousands of clones; roughly 79% of them were singletons. The ten largest clones add up to around 5.3% of the sample.

In the ViraFEST assay, PBMC were stimulated with viral peptide pools, and TCR sequencing was then used to find antigen-specific CD4+ T cell clonotypes based on their expansion. After around 11 days of culture, CD4+ T cells were isolated with the EasySep CD4+ T cell isolation kit. Each participant got two doses of an mRNA SARS-CoV-2 vaccine, either BNT162b2 or mRNA-1273. Healthy vaccine recipients had no prior SARS-CoV-2 infection, confirmed by negative nucleocapsid antibodies before and after vaccination. Each well held fewer than 2.5 million PBMC cultured in IMDM containing around 5% human AB serum, 10 IU/ml IL-2 and gentamicin, along with roughly 10 ug/ml peptides. On days 3 and 7, half of the culture medium was replaced with fresh IL-2-containing medium. Each peptide stimulation condition was cultured in triplicate wells unless otherwise noted. Using Ficoll-Paque Plus gradient centrifugation, PBMC were separated from whole blood and then either used fresh or cryopreserved at -140C. The overlapping peptide pools covered the spike proteins of SARS-CoV-2 and of the common cold coronaviruses HCoV-NL63, HCoV-OC43 and HCoV-229E. Genomic DNA was extracted from cultured CD4+ T cells with the QIAamp micro DNA kit.

In the case of this clone: Its target antigen remains unknown. No much larger clone exists at a distance of one base, and base qualities are not known.

The rearrangement joined TRBV6-4 to TRBJ2-3, with no D gene named confidently. The source was CD4+ T cells from PBMCs cultured with SARS-CoV-2 spike peptides, collected after COVID-19 vaccination. Reading the label with the study, this specimen's cell subset or site is: SARS-CoV-2 spike overlapping peptide pool stimulation. This TCR was sampled from a human donor who received a COVID-19 vaccine. Some clones in this sample may be carry-over from other donors' samples. The DNA sequence reads TGTGCCAGCAGTGACGACCAAGGGCGCCCAGATACGCAGTATTTT. Translated, this gives CASSDDQGRPDTQYF.